Listed below are T cell receptor beta chains from one sample, sequenced in a study of blood T cell repertoires in COVID-19. Repertoires were generated with immunoSEQ multiplex PCR, while TCRdb's copy carries only in-frame clones and drops some. The sample includes roughly 330,000 clones, about 87% of them seen just once. Sequencing was carried out using PBMCs or T cells enriched from blood (not recorded which). The receptors here all came from a young man who had recovered from COVID-19. CDR3s include the opening cysteine and the closing phenylalanine or tryptophan. Fields, in order: clone size, D gene, V gene, J gene, CDR3 DNA, CDR3 protein. A D gene is named only where the DNA matches it firmly. Some rows have no size entry. The others give once, few or many, or a class for an expanded clone.

clone_size: .; d_call: .; v_call: TRBV5-4; j_call: TRBJ2-6; cdr3_nt: TGTGCCAGCAGCCTTCGAGACTCTGGGGCCAACGTCCTGACTTTC; cdr3_aa: CASSLRDSGANVLTF
clone_size: .; d_call: .; v_call: TRBV5-4; j_call: TRBJ2-5; cdr3_nt: TGTGCCAGCAGCCCAGGAGGGGGGGCGCAACAAGAGACCCAGTACTTC; cdr3_aa: CASSPGGGAQQETQYF
clone_size: .; d_call: TRBD1; v_call: TRBV30; j_call: TRBJ1-2; cdr3_nt: TGTGCCTGGACTGGACAGGGGATCCGGTATCTCTATGGCTACACCTTC; cdr3_aa: CAWTGQGIRYLYGYTF
clone_size: .; d_call: .; v_call: TRBV3-1/TRBV3-2; j_call: TRBJ2-7; cdr3_nt: TGTGCCAGCAGCCAGGACGTAACAGGGTGGGAGCAGTACTTC; cdr3_aa: CASSQDVTGWEQYF
clone_size: .; d_call: TRBD2; v_call: TRBV6-1; j_call: TRBJ2-7; cdr3_nt: TGTGCCAGCAGTGAAAGTTTAGCGGGGGGACTACACTACGAGCAGTACTTC; cdr3_aa: CASSESLAGGLHYEQYF
clone_size: .; d_call: .; v_call: TRBV13; j_call: TRBJ1-2; cdr3_nt: TGTGCCAGCAGCTTAGGGCGGGCCTATGGCTACACCTTC; cdr3_aa: CASSLGRAYGYTF
clone_size: .; d_call: .; v_call: TRBV13; j_call: TRBJ1-1; cdr3_nt: TGTGCCAGCAGGATCCCGCAGGGTAACACTGAAGCTTTCTTT; cdr3_aa: CASRIPQGNTEAFF
clone_size: .; d_call: .; v_call: TRBV2; j_call: TRBJ2-3; cdr3_nt: TGTGCCAACGGCGGGGATAGCACAGATACGCAGTATTTT; cdr3_aa: CANGGDSTDTQYF
clone_size: .; d_call: TRBD2; v_call: TRBV19; j_call: TRBJ2-7; cdr3_nt: TGTGCCAGTAGTATCGGGGGGTACTACGAGCAGTACTTC; cdr3_aa: CASSIGGYYEQYF
clone_size: .; d_call: TRBD1; v_call: TRBV7-9; j_call: TRBJ1-1; cdr3_nt: TGTGCCAGCAGCTCAGGACAGGGAACGAACACTGAAGCTTTCTTT; cdr3_aa: CASSSGQGTNTEAFF
clone_size: once; d_call: .; v_call: TRBV29-1; j_call: TRBJ1-1; cdr3_nt: TGCAGCGTTGTCTCTCTGAACACTGAAGCTTTCTTT; cdr3_aa: CSVVSLNTEAFF
clone_size: .; d_call: TRBD1; v_call: TRBV5-6; j_call: TRBJ1-5; cdr3_nt: TGTGCCAGCAGCTTGATGAGGGGGCGAAACAATCAGCCCCAGCATTTT; cdr3_aa: CASSLMRGRNNQPQHF
clone_size: .; d_call: TRBD1; v_call: TRBV6-6; j_call: TRBJ2-1; cdr3_nt: TGTGCCAGCAGTTACCAAGGGACAGGGGGGAAGTTCTTC; cdr3_aa: CASSYQGTGGKFF
clone_size: .; d_call: TRBD1; v_call: TRBV5-6; j_call: TRBJ1-4; cdr3_nt: TGTGCCAGCAGCCGGGACAGGGGGCTGACTAATGAAAAACTGTTTTTT; cdr3_aa: CASSRDRGLTNEKLFF
clone_size: .; d_call: TRBD1; v_call: TRBV7-8; j_call: TRBJ2-1; cdr3_nt: TGTGCCAGCAGCTTACCCAGGACAGGGATTCCCTACAATGAGCAGTTCTTC; cdr3_aa: CASSLPRTGIPYNEQFF
clone_size: .; d_call: TRBD2; v_call: TRBV11-2; j_call: TRBJ2-5; cdr3_nt: TGTGCCAGCACTACGGGGGGTGAAAACCAAGAGACCCAGTACTTC; cdr3_aa: CASTTGGENQETQYF
clone_size: .; d_call: TRBD1; v_call: TRBV6-6; j_call: TRBJ2-7; cdr3_nt: TGTGCCAGCAGTCGAGACCCCGGGACAGGGGCGAGGGAGCAGTACTTC; cdr3_aa: CASSRDPGTGAREQYF
clone_size: .; d_call: .; v_call: TRBV4-1; j_call: TRBJ2-1; cdr3_nt: TGCGCCAGCAGCCAAGTGTCTCGACTAGTTCTTGAGCAGTTCTTC; cdr3_aa: CASSQVSRLVLEQFF
clone_size: .; d_call: TRBD1; v_call: TRBV2; j_call: TRBJ2-7; cdr3_nt: TGTGCCAGCAGTAGGGACAGATACGAGCAGTACTTC; cdr3_aa: CASSRDRYEQYF
clone_size: .; d_call: TRBD1; v_call: TRBV9; j_call: TRBJ1-2; cdr3_nt: TGTGCCAGCCTGGGACAGGGGGGAGCCTATGGCTACACCTTC; cdr3_aa: CASLGQGGAYGYTF
clone_size: .; d_call: .; v_call: TRBV4-2; j_call: TRBJ2-3; cdr3_nt: TGTGCCAGCAGCCAAGATAGGGGGACAGATACGCAGTATTTT; cdr3_aa: CASSQDRGTDTQYF
clone_size: .; d_call: TRBD1; v_call: TRBV6-5; j_call: TRBJ1-1; cdr3_nt: TGTGCCAGCAGTCCAACCGGGACAGATCAAGCTTTCTTT; cdr3_aa: CASSPTGTDQAFF
clone_size: .; d_call: .; v_call: TRBV7-8; j_call: TRBJ1-4; cdr3_nt: TGTGCCAGCAGCTTTACACAGGACCTTAATGAAAAACTGTTTTTT; cdr3_aa: CASSFTQDLNEKLFF
clone_size: .; d_call: .; v_call: TRBV3-1/TRBV3-2; j_call: TRBJ2-7; cdr3_nt: TGTGCCAGCAGCCCGTACGACAGCATCTACGAGCAGTACTTC; cdr3_aa: CASSPYDSIYEQYF
clone_size: .; d_call: .; v_call: TRBV10-3; j_call: TRBJ2-2; cdr3_nt: TGTGCCATCAGTGAGAATCGGGTCTCCGGGGAGCTGTTTTTT; cdr3_aa: CAISENRVSGELFF
clone_size: .; d_call: .; v_call: TRBV24-1; j_call: TRBJ1-1; cdr3_nt: TGTGCCACCAGTCTAGGATCCGCTGAAGCTTTCTTT; cdr3_aa: CATSLGSAEAFF
clone_size: .; d_call: .; v_call: TRBV6-5; j_call: TRBJ2-7; cdr3_nt: TGTGCCAGCAGGATCTACAGGGAATCGTCCTACGAGCAGTACTTC; cdr3_aa: CASRIYRESSYEQYF
clone_size: few; d_call: .; v_call: TRBV6-1; j_call: TRBJ2-7; cdr3_nt: TGTGCCAGCAGTGAACTTGGCACAGAATACGAGCAGTACTTC; cdr3_aa: CASSELGTEYEQYF
clone_size: .; d_call: TRBD1; v_call: TRBV2; j_call: TRBJ1-2; cdr3_nt: TGTGCCAGCAAGAGACAGGGGGCCTATGGCTACACCTTC; cdr3_aa: CASKRQGAYGYTF
clone_size: .; d_call: .; v_call: TRBV15; j_call: TRBJ1-5; cdr3_nt: TGTGCCACCAGCCCGGGGGGATATCAGCCCCAGCATTTT; cdr3_aa: CATSPGGYQPQHF
clone_size: .; d_call: .; v_call: TRBV5-8; j_call: TRBJ1-1; cdr3_nt: TGTGCCAGCAGCGAAAACCTTCAGGGTAGAGGGAACACTGAAGCTTTCTTT; cdr3_aa: CASSENLQGRGNTEAFF
clone_size: once; d_call: TRBD2; v_call: TRBV28; j_call: TRBJ2-3; cdr3_nt: TGTGCCAGCAGTTTATCGCCTAGCGGGGGCACAGATACGCAGTATTTT; cdr3_aa: CASSLSPSGGTDTQYF
clone_size: .; d_call: .; v_call: TRBV7-9; j_call: TRBJ1-5; cdr3_nt: TGTGCCAGCAGCTTGAGTGGGGGGAATCAGCCCCAGCATTTT; cdr3_aa: CASSLSGGNQPQHF
clone_size: .; d_call: TRBD1; v_call: TRBV10-2; j_call: TRBJ2-7; cdr3_nt: TGCGCCAGCAGCACCGCCGGGACAGGGCCTTACGAGCAGTACTTC; cdr3_aa: CASSTAGTGPYEQYF
clone_size: .; d_call: TRBD1; v_call: TRBV5-1; j_call: TRBJ2-7; cdr3_nt: TGCGCCAGCAGCGAAGGGACAGGCCGCTACGAGCAGTACTTC; cdr3_aa: CASSEGTGRYEQYF